A single count supports the clone carrying this T cell receptor beta chain. The target antigen is unknown. 60 Vbeta and 13 Jbeta primers were used in PCR. Per the authors' pipeline: In a later analysis, some 11 million of tens of millions of unique beta chains occurred in at least two donors. Sequencing was performed with immunoSEQ multiplex PCR; in TCRdb, only in-frame clones are kept and a portion is missing. V, J and clone size are those of that table, while D and trimming were read from the DNA. This table has 150,000 to 200,000 clones, roughly 80% appearing once. The sample originates from a study of cytomegalovirus exposure and HLA in healthy donors. Study-level information: One earlier analysis, a look at about 179 million T cells, found almost 120 million unique TCR beta sequences.

Germline assignment: CDR1 SGHTA and CDR2 FQGNSA. The ends lost 5 bases at V and 5 bases at J; junction bases unmatched: 10. The CDR3 runs to 17 residues. Findings of the study overall: Later on, a genetic analysis was performed. It linked a missense variant in DCLRE1C with V- and J-gene trimming of TCR beta. Earlier analysis yielded a pattern in which most TCR beta V segments were productive about 90% or about 30% of the time.

The TCR originated in a woman between 50 and 59 years old in good health and CMV-seropositive. The chain joins TRBV7-2 to TRBJ1-4, with 11 bases lining up with TRBD1. Sequencing used PBMCs. The CDR3 sequence is CASSRKGTGGSNEKLFF. The DNA for the CDR3 is TGTGCCAGCAGCCGGAAGGGGACAGGGGGATCGAATGAAAAACTGTTTTTT.